These 27 T cell receptor beta chains share one sample of origin, sequenced in a study of blood T cells in healthy people across ages. Together with a sample-barcoded 5' primer, a J-beta primer mix was included in a second PCR lasting roughly 6 to 12 cycles. TCRdb used MiXCR to reprocess the 5' RACE reads, holding one entry per CDR3 protein. The sample has over 600,000 distinct CDR3 sequences, more than 20% seen once. Sample: blood. The source of these receptors is a man in his 70s in good health.

This chain connects TRBV28 to TRBJ2-7, with TRBD2 as a possible D gene (5 bases). V shed 3 bases and J shed 7 bases, with 16 bases lying between them. Germline V gives CDR1 MDHEN, CDR2 SYDVKM. The CDR3 is 14 amino acids. The CDR3 DNA is TGTGCCAGCAGTTTGTCTAGCATCCTCGGGGAGCAGTACTTC. Translated, it gives CASSLSSILGEQYF. The full variable domain, in which reference TRBV28 and TRBJ2-7 provide the parts outside the CDR3, is DVKVTQSSRYLVKRTGEKVFLECVQDMDHENMFWYRQDPGLGLRLIYFSYDVKMKEKGDIPEGYSVSREKKERFSLILESASTNQTSMYLCASSLSSILGEQYFGPGTRLTVT.

This clonotype showed up just a few times. This sequence joins TRBV21-1 and TRBJ1-4; the D call in the table, TRBD1, was not verified against the DNA. TRBV21-1 counts as a pseudogene. The CDR3 spans 13 residues. The CDR3 region has the DNA TGTGCCAGCAGCAAGGGACCGCTTGAAAAACTGTTTTTT. Amino acid sequence: CASSKGPLEKLFF.

This clonotype was seen more than once but under ten times. The chain combines TRBV10-3 with TRBJ2-7; 7 positions agree with TRBD1. V was pared by 3 bases and J by 2 bases, with 4 bases of the junction left unmatched. The CDR3 contains 14 residues. Germline V gives CDR1 ENHRY, CDR2 SYGVKD. Here the CDR3 DNA reads TGTGCCATCAGTGATTCGGGACAGCCCTACGAGCAGTACTTC. Protein sequence: CAISDSGQPYEQYF.

This clonotype was seen a handful of times. The V call is TRBV5-6, the J call TRBJ1-1, with no clear D. V was trimmed by 6 bases and J by 4 bases, leaving 22 bases between them. The CDR3 totals 16 residues. Germline values: CDR1 SGHDT, CDR2 YYEEEE. In nucleotides, the CDR3 is TGTGCCAGCACTCCTTCGCCGGTATCCGGCGGCACTGAAGCTTTCTTT. As protein: CASTPSPVSGGTEAFF.

This clonotype was picked up many times. The chain links TRBV6-1 to TRBJ2-7; 13 nucleotides match TRBD2. The CDR3 is 15 amino acids. Germline CDR1 is MNHNS and CDR2 is SASEGT. Losses at the gene ends were 6 bases for V and 5 bases for J; bases not matched to a gene: 7. As DNA, the CDR3 is TGTGCCAGCAGCAGGACTAGCGGGAGTTCCCACGAGCAGTACTTC. This encodes CASSRTSGSSHEQYF.

The CDR3 DNA reads as TGCGCCAGCAGCTTGCAGAGGGAGTACAATGAGCAGTTCTTC. Translation gives CASSLQREYNEQFF. V usage is TRBV5-1 and J usage is TRBJ2-1, with D maybe TRBD2 (5 bases). In germline, CDR1 is SGHRS, CDR2 YFSETQ. Trimming shortened V by 1 base and J by 4 bases, and 9 bases separated the two germline ends. The length of the CDR3 is 14 residues.

This chain links TRBV7-2 with TRBJ2-2, with 7 bases aligning to TRBD1. The CDR3 is 13 residues long. Germline V CDR1 and CDR2: SGHTA, FQGNSA. V was clipped by 11 bases and J by 4 bases; unmatched bases: 7. The CDR3 protein is CAVARGRTGELFF. The CDR3 DNA reads as TGTGCCGTCGCTAGGGGGCGCACCGGGGAGCTGTTTTTT.

J is TRBJ2-5 and V is TRBV5-1; D possibly corresponds to TRBD1 (6 bases). Germline values: CDR1 SGHRS, CDR2 YFSETQ. The CDR3 has 17 amino acids. The V gene lost 1 base and the J gene lost 2 bases, with 18 bases spanning the gap. The CDR3 DNA reads as TGCGCCAGCAGCTTGTTGGTTCGGGGAAGGGGGCAAGAGACCCAGTACTTC. Protein sequence: CASSLLVRGRGQETQYF.

This clonotype has more than one count but fewer than ten. This chain links TRBV15 with TRBJ2-1; D may be TRBD1 (6 bases). CDR3 length: 16 residues. The germline V gene encodes CDR1 LNHNV and CDR2 YYDKDF (reference sequence). Trimming shortened V by 2 bases and J by 2 bases, and 13 bases separated the two germline ends. This CDR3 reads CATSRSPGGTYNEQFF. The CDR3 region has the DNA TGTGCCACCAGCAGATCTCCTGGGGGCACCTACAATGAGCAGTTCTTC.

The chain links TRBV20-1 to TRBJ2-1, with TRBD2 matching over 7 bases. Germline assignment: CDR1 DFQATT and CDR2 SNEGSKA (reference sequence). CDR3 length: 15 residues. Germline trimming cut 1 base from V and 0 bases from J; bases unmatched to any gene: 3. CDR3 sequence: CSARVGGSSYNEQFF. As DNA, the CDR3 is TGCAGTGCTAGAGTTGGCGGGAGCTCCTACAATGAGCAGTTCTTC.

This clonotype was seen more than once but under ten times. The genes are TRBV18 and TRBJ2-5; maybe TRBD2 (5 bases). Germline CDR1 and CDR2: KGHSH and LQKENI. V shed 1 base and J shed 2 bases, with 8 bases lying between them. The CDR3 has 14 amino acids. The CDR3 coding sequence is TGTGCCAGCTCACCACAGGGAGATCAAGAGACCCAGTACTTC. Its translation is CASSPQGDQETQYF.

The chain joins TRBV4-3 to TRBJ2-3; 8 bases fit TRBD1. The CDR3 is 15 residues long. Germline V gene lookup returns CDR1 LGHNA and CDR2 YSLEER. V was clipped by 3 bases and J by 5 bases; unmatched bases: 7. The CDR3 DNA reads as TGCGCCAGCAGCCAGGACGGGACAGGCCGAGATACGCAGTATTTT. It translates to CASSQDGTGRDTQYF.

This clonotype has a handful of counts. The chain uses TRBV5-1 and TRBJ2-7; TRBD1 agrees at 7 bases. CDR3 length: 12 amino acids. Germline CDR1 is SGHRS and CDR2 is YFSETQ. V shed 7 bases and J 5 bases; nucleotides not matched to a gene: 6. The CDR3 region has the DNA TGCGCCAGCGCCGCAGGGGGACACGAGCAGTACTTC. This codes for CASAAGGHEQYF.

This clonotype was detected ten times or more. The genes are TRBV5-1 and TRBJ1-2; maybe TRBD1 (6 bases). Germline loops: CDR1 SGHRS, CDR2 YFSETQ. The CDR3 has 13 residues. The germline V and J ends were trimmed by 6 bases and 3 bases, with 12 bases remaining between them. The DNA for the CDR3 is TGCGCCAGCACTCTCGCAGGGGACTATGGCTACACCTTC. Translating it yields CASTLAGDYGYTF.

This clonotype was seen a handful of times. This sequence joins TRBV5-1 and TRBJ1-6; TRBD1 is a possible D gene (5 bases). The CDR3 consists of 14 residues. V lost 0 bases to trimming and J lost 6 bases, with 7 bases between them. Germline V gives CDR1 SGHRS, CDR2 YFSETQ. The CDR3 loop reads CASSLGRVNSPLHF. The CDR3, as DNA: TGCGCCAGCAGCTTGGGCAGGGTTAATTCACCCCTCCACTTT.

The chain recombines TRBV5-1 with TRBJ2-3, with D uncertain. Between the trimmed V and J ends, which lost 1 base and 10 bases, there was a span of 25 bases. CDR1 SGHRS and CDR2 YFSETQ come from the germline V gene. The CDR3 consists of 17 residues. The CDR3 nucleotides read TGCGCCAGCAGCTTGTCTTTGGGCGACTTAGGGCCTAGGGCGCAGTATTTT. It translates to CASSLSLGDLGPRAQYF.

This clonotype was detected ten times or more. This chain uses TRBV5-1 with TRBJ1-5; D remains unclear. The germline CDR1 and CDR2 sequences are SGHRS and YFSETQ. V was shortened by 0 bases and J by 7 bases, with 11 bases between the two germline ends. The CDR3 is made up of 14 amino acids. The CDR3 loop reads CASSLGPPGQPQHF. CDR3 nucleotides: TGCGCCAGCAGCTTGGGGCCCCCTGGACAGCCCCAGCATTTT.

In its sample, this clonotype was seen a few times. The chain employs TRBV5-1 and TRBJ2-1; 7 bases are a match to TRBD2. The trim removed 4 bases at V and 0 bases at J, leaving 10 bases unmatched. There are 17 residues in the CDR3. Germline V gene sequence: CDR1 SGHRS, CDR2 YFSETQ. The CDR3 DNA reads as TGCGCCAGCAGCCTGGGCGCTAGCGGAAGCTCCTACAATGAGCAGTTCTTC. Residues: CASSLGASGSSYNEQFF.

This clonotype was seen a few times. At one of its ends the junction is not consistent with the germline gene, which may arise from a read error. The rearrangement joins TRBV10-3 to TRBJ2-5; D not resolved. The germline V gene encodes CDR1 ENHRY and CDR2 SYGVKD. The CDR3 extends over 15 amino acids. This chain's CDR3 is CAIGDSGLDVETQYF. The CDR3 coding sequence is TGTGCCATCGGTGACTCGGGCTTAGACGTGGAGACCCAGTACTTC.

The chain carries TRBV6-2 or TRBV6-3 and TRBJ2-1; the match to TRBD2 covers 9 bases. Trimming took 2 bases from V and 3 from J; bases not matched to a gene: 8. From germline, CDR1 is MNHEY and CDR2 SVGEGT. CDR3 length equals 17 residues. CDR3 sequence: CASSYRLAGPLYNEQFF. In nucleotides, the CDR3 is TGTGCCAGCAGTTACCGGCTAGCGGGACCTCTCTACAATGAGCAGTTCTTC.

This rearrangement joins TRBV9 to TRBJ2-1, with D possibly being TRBD2 (5 bases). Germline CDR1 and CDR2: SGDLS and YYNGEE. The CDR3 totals 19 residues. Trimming removed 3 bases from V and 4 bases from J, with 26 bases in between. The CDR3 here is CASSGFTQRAEPPYNEQFF. CDR3 in DNA: TGTGCCAGCAGCGGGTTTACCCAACGAGCGGAACCGCCATACAATGAGCAGTTCTTC. Variable domain in full (rest from reference TRBV9 and TRBJ2-1): DSGVTQTPKHLITATGQRVTLRCSPRSGDLSVYWYQQSLDQGLQFLIQYYNGEERAKGNILERFSAQQFPDLHSELNLSSLELGDSALYFCASSGFTQRAEPPYNEQFFGPGTRLTVL.

A single count supports this clonotype. A much larger clone differs from this one at a single base, so this may be a read error. As the CDR3 is not closed by the conserved phenylalanine or tryptophan, this likely results from a read error. The chain carries TRBV6-6 and TRBJ2-1; the D gene is possibly TRBD2 (6 bases). Germline V gene sequence: CDR1 MNHNY, CDR2 SVGAGI (reference sequence). The CDR3 consists of 15 residues. V lost 6 bases, J lost 8 bases, and 20 bases lay in between. The chain's CDR3 is CASSPRVAPGDEQFS. The CDR3 DNA sequence: TGTGCCAGCAGCCCGAGGGTTGCCCCGGGGGATGAGCAGTTCTCC.

This clonotype was recorded many times. V and J are TRBV20-1 and TRBJ2-4, with D possibly TRBD1 on 6 matching bases. This CDR3 spans 17 amino acids. Germline lookup yields CDR1 DFQATT and CDR2 SNEGSKA (reference sequence). Trimming removed 0 bases at V and 2 bases at J, with 17 bases between. CDR3 sequence reads: CSARDLQGLGPKNIQYF. CDR3 DNA: TGCAGTGCTAGAGATCTTCAGGGGCTCGGACCCAAAAACATTCAGTACTTC.

This chain links TRBV7-9 with TRBJ1-3, with 8 bases that match TRBD1. The J segment lost 2 bases and the V segment lost 4 bases, leaving 10 bases of the junction unmatched. CDR3 size: 17 residues. Looked up from germline, CDR1 is SEHNR and CDR2 is FQNEAQ (reference sequence). The CDR3 protein is CASSSGQGKVAGNTIYF. The CDR3 DNA reads as TGTGCCAGCAGCTCTGGACAGGGAAAGGTTGCTGGAAACACCATATATTTT.

This chain uses TRBV11-2 with TRBJ2-7; TRBD1 aligns across 7 bases. This CDR3 is 13 amino acids long. The germline V gene encodes CDR1 SGHAT and CDR2 FQNNGV. V lost 6 bases to trimming and J lost 2 bases; unmatched junction nucleotides: 4. The CDR3, as DNA: TGTGCCAGCAGTAACGGACAGGCCTACGAGCAGTACTTC. Its translation: CASSNGQAYEQYF. Based on the CDR3 plus reference TRBV11-2 and TRBJ2-7, the full variable domain is EAGVAQSPRYKIIEKRQSVAFWCNPISGHATLYWYQQILGQGPKLLIQFQNNGVVDDSQLPKDRFSAERLKGVDSTLKIQPAKLEDSAVYLCASSNGQAYEQYFGPGTRLTVT.

V usage is TRBV20-1 and J usage is TRBJ2-1; 7 positions agree with TRBD1. The length of the CDR3 is 14 residues. J was trimmed by 5 bases and V by 3 bases; bases with no gene match: 7. Germline CDR1 is DFQATT and CDR2 is SNEGSKA (reference sequence). CDR3 sequence (DNA): TGCAGTGCTAGGAAACAGGGGCGGAACAATGAGCAGTTCTTC. It translates to CSARKQGRNNEQFF.

About this clonotype: At one boundary the junction diverges from the germline segment, which might be a read error. The chain uses TRBV12-5 and TRBJ2-7, with unresolved D. Germline V gene sequence: CDR1 LGHNT, CDR2 FRNRAP. The CDR3 length is 16 residues. CDR3 nucleotide sequence: TGTGCTAGTGGTTCGGAAAGAACCGGCACCCTTTACGGGCAGTACTTC. This gives the protein CASGSERTGTLYGQYF.